Listed below are T cell receptor beta chains from one sample, sequenced in a study of blood T cell repertoires in COVID-19. Produced via immunoSEQ multiplex PCR; TCRdb's table is partial and in-frame only. The sample lists 150,000 to 200,000 clones, 88% occurring once. The sample comprised peripheral blood. The receptors were gathered from a man between 60 and 70 years old with acute or convalescent COVID-19. Both conserved end residues are part of each CDR3. A D gene is named only where the DNA matches it firmly. Size values are once, few and many counts, or a class for expanded clones, and some rows have none.

V: TRBV20-1; D: NA; J: TRBJ1-1; size: NA; CDR3: CSASITGTEAFF; DNA: TGCAGTGCTAGTATAACAGGGACTGAAGCTTTCTTT
V: TRBV30; D: TRBD1; J: TRBJ2-7; size: NA; CDR3: CAWSVRDRGLEQYF; DNA: TGTGCCTGGAGTGTACGGGACAGGGGTTTAGAGCAGTACTTC
V: TRBV7-9; D: NA; J: TRBJ2-7; size: NA; CDR3: CASSPTGSEQYF; DNA: TGTGCCAGCAGTCCAACTGGGAGCGAGCAGTACTTC
V: TRBV29-1; D: TRBD2; J: TRBJ2-2; size: NA; CDR3: CSVVLAGGLGELFF; DNA: TGCAGCGTTGTACTCGCGGGAGGGCTGGGGGAGCTGTTTTTT
V: TRBV27; D: TRBD1; J: TRBJ1-6; size: once; CDR3: CASRMRQGSPLSPLHF; DNA: TGTGCCAGCAGGATGAGACAGGGATCACCGCTATCACCCCTCCACTTT
V: TRBV9; D: TRBD1; J: TRBJ1-1; size: few; CDR3: CASSAAGQGENTEAFF; DNA: TGTGCCAGCAGCGCTGCCGGACAGGGTGAGAACACTGAAGCTTTCTTT
V: TRBV7-8; D: NA; J: TRBJ1-6; size: NA; CDR3: CASSFSTDSPLHF; DNA: TGTGCCAGCAGCTTTAGTACTGATTCACCCCTCCACTTT
V: TRBV18; D: TRBD1; J: TRBJ1-5; size: NA; CDR3: CASSPGTGGWEPQHF; DNA: TGTGCCAGCTCACCAGGGACAGGGGGTTGGGAGCCCCAGCATTTT
V: TRBV5-1; D: NA; J: TRBJ1-2; size: once; CDR3: CASSLVENYGYTF; DNA: TGCGCCAGCAGCTTGGTCGAGAACTATGGCTACACCTTC
V: TRBV18; D: NA; J: TRBJ1-3; size: NA; CDR3: CASSRLAVASSGNTIYF; DNA: TGTGCCAGCTCACGCCTCGCGGTGGCAAGCTCTGGAAACACCATATATTTT
V: TRBV6-4; D: TRBD2; J: TRBJ2-3; size: NA; CDR3: CASSKLAGSTDTQYF; DNA: TGTGCCAGCAGTAAACTAGCGGGAAGCACAGATACGCAGTATTTT
V: TRBV12-3/TRBV12-4; D: NA; J: TRBJ1-2; size: NA; CDR3: CASSLGRPHGYTF; DNA: TGTGCCAGCAGTTTGGGGAGACCGCATGGCTACACCTTC
V: TRBV7-8; D: TRBD1; J: TRBJ2-2; size: NA; CDR3: CASSLVRGTGELFF; DNA: TGTGCCAGCAGCTTAGTCAGGGGGACCGGGGAGCTGTTTTTT
V: TRBV7-9; D: NA; J: TRBJ1-1; size: NA; CDR3: CASSRYRETEAFF; DNA: TGTGCCAGCAGCCGCTACAGGGAGACTGAAGCTTTCTTT
V: TRBV5-1; D: TRBD1; J: TRBJ2-7; size: NA; CDR3: CASSLYQGARSSYEQYF; DNA: TGCGCCAGCAGCTTGTATCAGGGGGCTAGAAGCTCCTACGAGCAGTACTTC